A single sample is the source of the 6 T cell receptor beta chains below, sequenced in a study of blood T cell repertoires in COVID-19. The method was immunoSEQ multiplex PCR; TCRdb's version includes in-frame clones alone and lacks a portion of them. The sample contains about 200,000 clones, approximately 86% of which appear only once. Sequencing was performed on peripheral blood. Receptors originate from a man in his fifties or sixties with COVID-19, enrolled during active disease.

This clone was counted once. The V gene is TRBV5-8, the J gene TRBJ1-2; D call uncertain. Trimming removed 5 bases at V and 4 bases at J, with 12 bases between. The length of the CDR3 is 13 residues. Germline V CDR1 and CDR2: SGHTS, YDEGEE. The CDR3 DNA sequence: TGTGCCAGCAGGGGGATCGGGGTCTATGGCTACACCTTC. Translating gives CASRGIGVYGYTF.

This clone was recorded only once. The chain uses TRBV2 and TRBJ1-5; D might be TRBD1 (5 bases). The CDR3 consists of 14 residues. CDR1 is SNHLY, CDR2 FYNNEI, per germline. V lost 5 bases, J lost 0 bases, and 8 bases lay in between. CDR3 sequence reads: CASSQGSSNQPQHF. CDR3 DNA: TGTGCCAGCAGTCAGGGATCTAGCAATCAGCCCCAGCATTTT.

This sequence joins TRBV14 and TRBJ1-1; TRBD1 is a possible D gene (6 bases). V lost 4 bases, J lost 0 bases, and 9 bases lay in between. There are 14 residues in the CDR3. Germline V gene data show CDR1 as SGHDN and CDR2 as FVKESK. This chain's CDR3 is CASSREGVNTEAFF. The CDR3 DNA is TGTGCCAGCAGCCGGGAGGGGGTGAACACTGAAGCTTTCTTT.

This clone was recorded only once. V is TRBV9 and J is TRBJ2-1; no clear D gene. CDR1 and CDR2 (germline): SGDLS, YYNGEE. Between the trimmed V and J ends, which lost 0 bases and 4 bases, there was a span of 14 bases. CDR3 size: 16 residues. CDR3: CASSVASSKDYNEQFF. Written as DNA, the CDR3 is TGTGCCAGCAGCGTAGCTTCGTCTAAAGATTACAATGAGCAGTTCTTC.

CDR3 region: CASSTSSGTGFGYTF. The CDR3 region has the DNA TGTGCCAGCAGTACTTCTTCCGGGACAGGGTTTGGCTACACCTTC. V gene TRBV6-5 combines with J gene TRBJ1-2, with 9 bases matching TRBD1. V trimming: 5 bases; J trimming: 7 bases; junction bases outside the gene matches: 11. Germline V lookup: CDR1 MNHEY, CDR2 SVGAGI. The length of the CDR3 is 15 residues.

V and J are TRBV6-1 and TRBJ2-7; TRBD1 aligns across 9 bases. The germline gives CDR1 MNHNS, CDR2 SASEGT. After removal of 1 base from V and 8 bases from J, the junction contained 3 bases not matched to a gene. This CDR3 is built from 13 residues. CDR3 loop: CASSEGGQGKQYF. The DNA of the CDR3 is TGTGCCAGCAGTGAAGGGGGACAGGGCAAGCAGTACTTC.